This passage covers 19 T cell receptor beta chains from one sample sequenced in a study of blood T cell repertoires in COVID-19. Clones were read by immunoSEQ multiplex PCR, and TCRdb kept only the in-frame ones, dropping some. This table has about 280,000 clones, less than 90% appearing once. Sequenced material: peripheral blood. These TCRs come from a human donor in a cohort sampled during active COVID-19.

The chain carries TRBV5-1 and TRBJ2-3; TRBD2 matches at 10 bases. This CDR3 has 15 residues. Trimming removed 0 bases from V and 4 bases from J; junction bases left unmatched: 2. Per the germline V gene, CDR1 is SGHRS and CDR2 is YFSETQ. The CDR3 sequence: CASSLASGSSDTQYF. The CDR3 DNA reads TGCGCCAGCAGCTTGGCTAGCGGGAGTTCAGATACGCAGTATTTT.

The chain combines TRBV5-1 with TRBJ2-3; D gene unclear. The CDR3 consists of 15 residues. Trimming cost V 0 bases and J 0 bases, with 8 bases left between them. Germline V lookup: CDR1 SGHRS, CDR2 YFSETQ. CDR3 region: CASSLEPSSTDTQYF. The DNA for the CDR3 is TGCGCCAGCAGCTTGGAGCCAAGCAGCACAGATACGCAGTATTTT.

CDR3 region: CASSRGTGQGYTF. In nucleotides, the CDR3 is TGCGCCAGCAGCCGCGGGACAGGTCAAGGCTACACCTTC. The genes are TRBV5-1 and TRBJ1-2, with 8 bases identical to TRBD1. V lost 4 bases and J lost 8; bases outside the gene matches: 7. The length of the CDR3 is 13 residues. CDR1 SGHRS and CDR2 YFSETQ come from the germline V gene.

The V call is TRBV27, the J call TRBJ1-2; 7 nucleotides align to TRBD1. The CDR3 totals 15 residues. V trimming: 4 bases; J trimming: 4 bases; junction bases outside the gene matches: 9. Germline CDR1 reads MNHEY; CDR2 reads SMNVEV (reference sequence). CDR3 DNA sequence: TGTGCCAGCAGTTCCGCCGGACAGGCCATCTATGGCTACACCTTC. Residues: CASSSAGQAIYGYTF.

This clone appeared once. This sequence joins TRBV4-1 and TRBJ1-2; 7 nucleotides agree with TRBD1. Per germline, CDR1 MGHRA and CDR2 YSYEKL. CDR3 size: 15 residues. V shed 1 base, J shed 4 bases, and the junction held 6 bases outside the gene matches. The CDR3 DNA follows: TGCGCCAGCAGCCAAGGCCCAGGGGGTGTCTATGGCTACACCTTC. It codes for CASSQGPGGVYGYTF.

The CDR3 bases are TGTGCCAGCTCACCTGGAAAGGGGGTGAAGGATCAGCCCCAGCATTTT. Amino acid sequence: CASSPGKGVKDQPQHF. V usage is TRBV18 and J usage is TRBJ1-5; tentatively, D is TRBD1 (6 bases). CDR1 and CDR2 (germline): KGHSH, LQKENI. CDR3 length: 16 residues. V was pared by 3 bases and J by 5 bases, with 17 bases between.

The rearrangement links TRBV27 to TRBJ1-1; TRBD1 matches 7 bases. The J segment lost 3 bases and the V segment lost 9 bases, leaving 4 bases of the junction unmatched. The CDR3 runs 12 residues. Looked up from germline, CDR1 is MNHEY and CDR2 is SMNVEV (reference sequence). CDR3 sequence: CARADRDTEAFF. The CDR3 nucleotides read TGTGCCAGGGCCGACAGGGACACTGAAGCTTTCTTT.

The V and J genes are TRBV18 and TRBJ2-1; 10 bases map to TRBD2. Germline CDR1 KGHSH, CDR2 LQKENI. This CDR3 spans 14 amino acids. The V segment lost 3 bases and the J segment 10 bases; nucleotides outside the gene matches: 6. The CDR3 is CASSPQREGGEQFF. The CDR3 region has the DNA TGTGCCAGCTCACCGCAGCGGGAGGGCGGAGAGCAGTTCTTC.

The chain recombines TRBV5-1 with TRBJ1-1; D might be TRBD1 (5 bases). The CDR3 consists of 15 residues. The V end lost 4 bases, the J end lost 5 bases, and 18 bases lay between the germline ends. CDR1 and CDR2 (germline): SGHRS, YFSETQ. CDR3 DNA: TGCGCCAGCAGCGGGGTCGGGGCGGGGAGAACTGAAGCTTTCTTT. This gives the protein CASSGVGAGRTEAFF.

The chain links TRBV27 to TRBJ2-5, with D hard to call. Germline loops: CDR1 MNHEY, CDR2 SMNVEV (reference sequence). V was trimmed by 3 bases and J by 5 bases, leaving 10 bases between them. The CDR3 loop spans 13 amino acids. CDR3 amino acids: CASSFSRSETQYF. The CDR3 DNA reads TGTGCCAGCAGTTTCTCTAGGTCGGAGACCCAGTACTTC.

The CDR3 protein is CASSHTDGYTF. The CDR3 DNA sequence: TGTGCCAGCAGCCATACAGATGGCTACACCTTC. The V and J genes are TRBV3-1 (or the pseudogene TRBV3-2) and TRBJ1-2, with D hard to call. The CDR3 covers 11 residues. Germline V gives CDR1 LGHDT, CDR2 YNNKEL (reference sequence). The V end lost 3 bases, the J end lost 6 bases, and 5 bases lay between the germline ends.

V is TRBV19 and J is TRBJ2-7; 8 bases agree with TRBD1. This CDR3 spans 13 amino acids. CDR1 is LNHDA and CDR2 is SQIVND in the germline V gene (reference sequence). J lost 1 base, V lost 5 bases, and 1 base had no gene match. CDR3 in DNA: TGTGCCAGTAGTGGGGACAGGTCCTACGAGCAGTACTTC. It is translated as CASSGDRSYEQYF. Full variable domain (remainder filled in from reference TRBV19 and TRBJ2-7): DGGITQSPKYLFRKEGQNVTLSCEQNLNHDAMYWYRQDPGQGLRLIYYSQIVNDFQKGDIAEGYSVSREKKESFPLTVTSAQKNPTAFYLCASSGDRSYEQYFGPGTRLTVT.

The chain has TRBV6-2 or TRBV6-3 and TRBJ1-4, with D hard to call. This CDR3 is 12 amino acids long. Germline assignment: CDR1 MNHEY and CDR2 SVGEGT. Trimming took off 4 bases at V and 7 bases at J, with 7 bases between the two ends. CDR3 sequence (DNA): TGTGCCAGCAGTTCCGGTACTGAAAAACTGTTTTTT. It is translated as CASSSGTEKLFF.

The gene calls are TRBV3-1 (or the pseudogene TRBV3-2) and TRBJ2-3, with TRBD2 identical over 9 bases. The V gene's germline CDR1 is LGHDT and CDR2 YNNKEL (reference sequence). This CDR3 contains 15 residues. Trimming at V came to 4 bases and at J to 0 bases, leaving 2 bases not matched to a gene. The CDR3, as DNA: TGTGCCAGCAGCCTGCGGGGGGGTAGCACAGATACGCAGTATTTT. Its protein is CASSLRGGSTDTQYF.

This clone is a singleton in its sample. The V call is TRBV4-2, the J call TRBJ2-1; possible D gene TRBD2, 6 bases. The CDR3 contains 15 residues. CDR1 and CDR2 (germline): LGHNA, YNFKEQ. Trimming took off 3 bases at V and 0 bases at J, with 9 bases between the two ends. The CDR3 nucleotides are TGTGCCAGCAGCCACCCCGGGAGCTCCTACAATGAGCAGTTCTTC. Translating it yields CASSHPGSSYNEQFF.

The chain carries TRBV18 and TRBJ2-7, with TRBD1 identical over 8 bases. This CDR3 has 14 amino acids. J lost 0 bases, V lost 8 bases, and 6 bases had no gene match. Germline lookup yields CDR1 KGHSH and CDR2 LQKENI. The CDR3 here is CASRAGGSSYEQYF. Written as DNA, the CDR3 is TGTGCCAGCCGGGCAGGGGGCAGCTCCTACGAGCAGTACTTC.

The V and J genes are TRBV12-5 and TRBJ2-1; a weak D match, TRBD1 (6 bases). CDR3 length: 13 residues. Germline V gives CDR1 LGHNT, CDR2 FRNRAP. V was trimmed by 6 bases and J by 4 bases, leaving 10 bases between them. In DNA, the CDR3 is TGTGCTAGTGGGACAGGCAATTACAATGAGCAGTTCTTC. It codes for CASGTGNYNEQFF.

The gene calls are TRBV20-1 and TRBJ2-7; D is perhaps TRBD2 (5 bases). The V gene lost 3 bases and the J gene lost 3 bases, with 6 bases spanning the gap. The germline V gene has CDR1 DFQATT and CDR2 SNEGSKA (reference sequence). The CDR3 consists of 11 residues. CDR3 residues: CSARRVYEQYF. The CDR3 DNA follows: TGCAGTGCTAGGCGGGTCTACGAGCAGTACTTC.

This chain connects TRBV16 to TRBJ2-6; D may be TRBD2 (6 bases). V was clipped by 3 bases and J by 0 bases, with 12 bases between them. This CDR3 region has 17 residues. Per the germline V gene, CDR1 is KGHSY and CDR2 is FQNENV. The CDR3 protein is CASSQGGPVSGANVLTF. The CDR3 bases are TGTGCCAGCAGCCAGGGGGGACCAGTCTCTGGGGCCAACGTCCTGACTTTC.